This T cell receptor beta chain originates from a study of blood T cell repertoires in COVID-19. The assay was immunoSEQ multiplex PCR, and TCRdb's table has in-frame clones only and misses some. The repertoire holds approximately 90,000 clones, with approximately 90% as singletons. With V trimmed by 4 bases and J by 5 bases, 6 bases remained unmatched. The CDR3 spans 15 residues. Germline assignment: CDR1 MNHEY and CDR2 SVGAGI. This clone has only a few counts. This chain uses TRBV6-5 with TRBJ1-4; 8 bases agree with TRBD1. Material: peripheral blood. This TCR derives from a man in his sixties with acute or convalescent COVID-19. Here the CDR3 reads CASSFTGTGNEKLFF. CDR3 bases: TGTGCCAGCAGTTTCACCGGGACAGGCAATGAAAAACTGTTTTTT.